The entry below describes one T cell receptor (beta chain). This sample is drawn from a study of CD8 T cells in Susac syndrome. As controls, healthy donors matched for age and sex were used. The CDR3 has 16 amino acids. J gave up 7 bases and V 5 bases, and 7 bases lay outside the gene matches. Germline values: CDR1 SGHTA, CDR2 FQGNSA. Reverse transcription of about 0.45 to 1 ug RNA was carried out with random hexamers. In TCRdb, the immunoSEQ multiplex PCR reads were re-called with MiXCR into one record per CDR3 protein. The sample includes 90,000 to 110,000 distinct CDR3 sequences, approximately 96% of them seen just once.

The V and J genes are TRBV7-2 and TRBJ1-6; TRBD1 aligns across 11 bases. Material: CD4+ T cells from PBMCs. The sequence came from a human donor in good health. The CDR3 reads CASSPWTGGDNSPLHF. CDR3 nucleotide sequence: TGTGCCAGCAGCCCATGGACAGGGGGCGACAATTCACCCCTCCACTTT.